These T cell receptor beta chains were read from a single sample in a study of cytomegalovirus exposure and HLA in healthy donors. Libraries were prepared by immunoSEQ multiplex PCR; TCRdb keeps only in-frame clonotypes and omits some of them. This sample has just over 95,000 clones, with nearly 80% found just once. The sequenced sample was PBMCs. All receptors derive from a woman between 40 and 55 years old in good health and CMV-seropositive. Each CDR3 is given with its conserved first and last residue. D genes are given only for firm matches. For some rows the clone size is stated as once, few or many, or as a class when expanded; others skip it.

J | size | D | V | CDR3 | DNA
TRBJ2-7 | NA | TRBD2 | TRBV6-5 | CASSSGLAGGGEQYF | TGTGCCAGCAGTTCGGGACTAGCGGGAGGAGGGGAGCAGTACTTC
TRBJ2-1 | NA | TRBD2 | TRBV5-6 | CASSPHGSSGRASYNEQFF | TGTGCCAGCAGCCCCCATGGTAGTAGCGGGAGGGCCTCCTACAATGAGCAGTTCTTC
TRBJ2-7 | NA | TRBD1 | TRBV15 | CATSRESGQFYEQYF | TGTGCCACCAGCAGAGAGTCGGGACAGTTCTACGAGCAGTACTTC
TRBJ2-5 | NA | TRBD2 | TRBV7-9 | CASSRKREQETQYF | TGTGCCAGCAGCCGTAAGCGGGAGCAAGAGACCCAGTACTTC
TRBJ1-4 | NA | NA | TRBV6-6 | CASSPGLEKLFF | TGTGCTAGCAGTCCCGGGTTGGAAAAACTGTTTTTT
TRBJ1-2 | NA | NA | TRBV7-7 | CASSLEGGGHYGYTF | TGTGCTAGCAGCTTAGAAGGCGGGGGTCACTATGGCTACACCTTC
TRBJ1-6 | NA | TRBD1 | TRBV28 | CASTVQGLDSPLHF | TGTGCCAGCACCGTACAGGGGTTGGATTCACCCCTCCACTTT
TRBJ2-5 | NA | NA | TRBV5-1 | CASSLGGEETQYF | TGCGCCAGCAGCTTGGGCGGAGAAGAGACCCAGTACTTC
TRBJ2-7 | NA | NA | TRBV4-1 | CASSPALGEGGEQYF | TGCGCCAGCAGCCCGGCCTTAGGCGAAGGAGGTGAGCAGTACTTC
TRBJ1-3 | NA | TRBD1 | TRBV28 | CASSSRTGEGTIYF | TGTGCCAGCAGTTCCCGGACAGGGGAGGGCACCATATATTTT
TRBJ1-4 | NA | TRBD1 | TRBV5-4 | CASSFTQGALGEKLFF | TGTGCCAGCAGCTTTACACAGGGGGCGCTTGGTGAAAAACTGTTTTTT
TRBJ2-5 | NA | NA | TRBV5-4 | CASSFDVPGAQYF | TGTGCCAGCAGCTTTGACGTCCCGGGGGCCCAGTACTTC
TRBJ2-2 | NA | TRBD2 | TRBV5-6 | CASSLVSGRENTGELFF | TGTGCCAGCAGCTTGGTTAGCGGGAGAGAGAACACCGGGGAGCTGTTTTTT
TRBJ2-1 | few | NA | TRBV6-1 | CASIQDSKYNEQFF | TGTGCCAGCATCCAGGACTCTAAATACAATGAGCAGTTCTTC
TRBJ2-1 | NA | NA | TRBV9 | CASSVTTGPYNEQFF | TGTGCCAGCAGCGTTACGACAGGACCGTACAATGAGCAGTTCTTC
TRBJ1-1 | NA | NA | TRBV27 | CASSSYTLNRGIVAFF | TGTGCCAGCAGTTCGTACACGTTAAACCGGGGAATAGTAGCTTTCTTT
TRBJ2-7 | NA | TRBD1 | TRBV7-8 | CASSGRTGRNYEQYF | TGTGCCAGCAGCGGTCGGACAGGGAGGAACTACGAGCAGTACTTC
TRBJ2-2 | NA | NA | TRBV4-1 | CATGVNTGELFF | TGCGCCACCGGGGTGAACACCGGGGAGCTGTTTTTT
TRBJ2-2 | once | NA | TRBV6-5 | CASRSGQNTGELFF | TGTGCCAGCAGATCGGGACAGAACACCGGGGAGCTGTTTTTT
TRBJ2-7 | NA | TRBD1 | TRBV4-1 | CASSQDIPGQGSYEQYF | TGCGCCAGCAGCCAAGATATACCGGGACAGGGTAGCTACGAGCAGTACTTC
TRBJ2-4 | NA | NA | TRBV28 | CASSLPRVDKNIQYF | TGTGCCAGCAGTTTACCACGGGTGGATAAAAACATTCAGTACTTC
TRBJ2-3 | NA | TRBD2 | TRBV7-9 | CASSSGTSGRASTDTQYF | TGTGCCAGCAGCTCCGGGACTAGCGGGAGGGCCTCCACAGATACGCAGTATTTT
TRBJ2-3 | once | NA | TRBV14 | CASSEVVADTQYF | TGTGCCAGCAGCGAAGTAGTGGCAGATACGCAGTATTTT
TRBJ2-1 | NA | TRBD1 | TRBV18 | CASSPPTGGNEQFF | TGTGCCAGCTCACCACCGACAGGGGGCAATGAGCAGTTCTTC
TRBJ2-5 | NA | NA | TRBV18 | CASSQGSLLETQYF | TGTGCCAGCTCTCAGGGCAGCCTATTAGAGACCCAGTACTTC
TRBJ2-7 | few | NA | TRBV5-1 | CASSLDRASGEQYF | TGCGCCAGCAGCTTGGACAGGGCTTCAGGGGAGCAGTACTTC
TRBJ2-7 | NA | NA | TRBV7-9 | CSSSRDLTYEQYF | TGTTCCAGCAGCCGGGACTTAACCTACGAGCAGTACTTC
TRBJ2-3 | NA | NA | TRBV5-4 | CASSLGALSTDTQYF | TGTGCCAGCAGCTTGGGCGCCCTAAGCACAGATACGCAGTATTTT
TRBJ2-7 | NA | NA | TRBV7-9 | CASSRSGGVGVNEQYF | TGTGCCAGCAGCCGTAGTGGAGGGGTGGGGGTGAACGAGCAGTACTTC
TRBJ2-7 | NA | NA | TRBV10-2 | CASSEPGLSYEQYF | TGCGCCAGCAGTGAGCCGGGACTTTCCTACGAGCAGTACTTC
TRBJ2-3 | medium-sized | TRBD1 | TRBV7-9 | CASSLVAGGASDTQYF | TGTGCCAGCAGCTTAGTGGCAGGGGGCGCGTCAGATACGCAGTATTTT